The entry that follows covers one T cell receptor (beta chain) sequence. V was trimmed by 4 bases and J by 8 bases, leaving 12 bases between them. The length of the CDR3 is 13 residues. Per the germline V gene, CDR1 is LGHDT and CDR2 is YNNKEL (reference sequence). Sequencing was performed with immunoSEQ multiplex PCR; in TCRdb, only in-frame clones are kept and a portion is missing. The sample lists about 190,000 clones, roughly nine tenths occurring once. These data originate in a study of control samples from healthy donors and cancer patients. The sequence came from a man aged 25 to 40 in good health. The sample was blood. The V and J genes are TRBV3-1 (or the pseudogene TRBV3-2) and TRBJ2-1; D is unclear. The CDR3 here is CASSLFWTDEQFF. CDR3 coding DNA: TGTGCCAGCAGCCTCTTTTGGACGGATGAGCAGTTCTTC.